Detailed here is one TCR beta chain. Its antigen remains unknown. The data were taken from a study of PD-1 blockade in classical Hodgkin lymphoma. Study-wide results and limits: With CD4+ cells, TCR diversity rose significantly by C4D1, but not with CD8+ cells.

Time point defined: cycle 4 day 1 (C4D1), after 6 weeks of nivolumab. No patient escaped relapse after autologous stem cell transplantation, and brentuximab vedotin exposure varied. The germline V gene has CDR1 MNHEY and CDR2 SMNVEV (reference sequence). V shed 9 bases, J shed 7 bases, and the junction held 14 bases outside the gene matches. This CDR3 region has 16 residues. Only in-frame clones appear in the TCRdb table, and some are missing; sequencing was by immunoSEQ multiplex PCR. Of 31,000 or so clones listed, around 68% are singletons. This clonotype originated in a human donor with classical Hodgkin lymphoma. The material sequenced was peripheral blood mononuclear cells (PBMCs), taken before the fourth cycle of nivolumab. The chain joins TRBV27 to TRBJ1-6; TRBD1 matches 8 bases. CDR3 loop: CASKRTGKTENSPLHF. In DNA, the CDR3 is TGTGCCAGTAAGCGGACAGGGAAGACGGAAAATTCACCCCTCCACTTT.